A single sample is the source of the 4 T cell receptor beta chains below, sequenced in a study of T-cell memory formation after mild COVID-19. Using its own MiXCR run on the 5' RACE reads, TCRdb lists one record per CDR3 protein. Of about 400,000 distinct CDR3 sequences detected, 24% appear once; the ten largest clones hold 8.5% to 9%. Sequenced sample: PBMCs or a T cell subset sorted from them (not recorded which). These receptor sequences come from an adult woman who had mild COVID-19 (a few samples of this study predate the infection). Cell type and time point are not known.

The rearrangement joins TRBV20-1 to TRBJ2-1; D possibly corresponds to TRBD1 (5 bases). This CDR3 has 15 residues. Per the germline V gene, CDR1 is DFQATT and CDR2 is SNEGSKA (reference sequence). Trimming pared 2 bases from V and 1 base from J, leaving 12 bases between. CDR3 residues: CSARISDTSYNEQFF. The CDR3 DNA reads TGCAGTGCTAGAATCTCGGACACTTCCTACAATGAGCAGTTCTTC.

The chain is built from TRBV29-1 and TRBJ2-2; TRBD1 or TRBD2 may be the D gene (5 bases each). The CDR3 is 14 residues long. The germline gives CDR1 SQVTM, CDR2 ANQGSEA. Trimming left V 3 bases short and J 6 bases short, with 14 bases between. CDR3 amino acids: CSVEAGRVPGELFF. Written as DNA, the CDR3 is TGCAGCGTTGAGGCAGGGCGGGTTCCCGGGGAGCTGTTTTTT.

This chain connects TRBV12-3 or TRBV12-4 to TRBJ2-2; 13 nucleotides line up with TRBD2. V lost 3 bases, J lost 1 base, and 8 bases stayed unmatched. CDR3 length: 19 amino acids. In nucleotides, the CDR3 is TGTGCCAGCAGTTTTATAGGACTAGCGGGGGCCCTGAACACCGGGGAGCTGTTTTTT. Protein sequence: CASSFIGLAGALNTGELFF.

This clonotype showed up just a few times. This chain connects TRBV4-1 to TRBJ2-5, with 12 bases fitting TRBD1. Trimming removed 5 bases from V and 5 bases from J; junction bases left unmatched: 12. Germline V gene lookup returns CDR1 MGHRA and CDR2 YSYEKL. This CDR3 spans 17 amino acids. The CDR3 DNA is TGCGCCAGCAGCGAGTCCGGGACAGGGGGCCAGACGGAGACCCAGTACTTC. Its protein is CASSESGTGGQTETQYF.